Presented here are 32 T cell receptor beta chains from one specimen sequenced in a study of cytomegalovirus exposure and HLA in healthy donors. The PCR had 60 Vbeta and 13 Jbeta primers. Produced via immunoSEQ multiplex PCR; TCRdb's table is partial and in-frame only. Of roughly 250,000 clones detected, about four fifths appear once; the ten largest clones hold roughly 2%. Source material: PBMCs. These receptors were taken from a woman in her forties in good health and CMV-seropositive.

The CDR3 DNA sequence: TGTGCCAGCAGCCCCTATTATCAAACAGGGGCCACCGGGGAGCTGTTTTTT. This encodes CASSPYYQTGATGELFF. This rearrangement joins TRBV7-6 to TRBJ2-2; 7 nucleotides match TRBD1. This CDR3 spans 17 amino acids. CDR1 is SGHVS, CDR2 FNYEAQ, per germline. V was clipped by 5 bases and J by 4 bases; unmatched bases: 13.

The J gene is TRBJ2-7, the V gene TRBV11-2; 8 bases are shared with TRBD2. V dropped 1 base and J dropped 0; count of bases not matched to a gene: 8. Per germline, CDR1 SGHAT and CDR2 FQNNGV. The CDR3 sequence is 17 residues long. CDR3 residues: CASSLAGSGTSSYEQYF. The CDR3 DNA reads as TGTGCCAGCAGCTTAGCCGGCTCCGGGACTAGCTCCTACGAGCAGTACTTC.

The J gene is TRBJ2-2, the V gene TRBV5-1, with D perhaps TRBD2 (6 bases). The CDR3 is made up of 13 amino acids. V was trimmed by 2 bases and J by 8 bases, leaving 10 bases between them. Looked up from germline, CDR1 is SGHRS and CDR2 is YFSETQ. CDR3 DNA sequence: TGCGCCAGCAGCTTCCGGGGGATTGGGGAGCTGTTTTTT. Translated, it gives CASSFRGIGELFF. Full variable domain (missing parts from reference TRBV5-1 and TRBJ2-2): KAGVTQTPRYLIKTRGQQVTLSCSPISGHRSVSWYQQTPGQGLQFLFEYFSETQRNKGNFPGRFSGRQFSNSRSEMNVSTLELGDSALYLCASSFRGIGELFFGEGSRLTVL.

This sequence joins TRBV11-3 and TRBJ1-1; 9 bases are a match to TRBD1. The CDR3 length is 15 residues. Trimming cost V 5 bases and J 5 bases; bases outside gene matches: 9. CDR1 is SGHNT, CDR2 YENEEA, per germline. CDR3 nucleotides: TGTGCCAGCAGCCCGGAGGGGACAGGGCGGACTGAAGCTTTCTTT. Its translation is CASSPEGTGRTEAFF.

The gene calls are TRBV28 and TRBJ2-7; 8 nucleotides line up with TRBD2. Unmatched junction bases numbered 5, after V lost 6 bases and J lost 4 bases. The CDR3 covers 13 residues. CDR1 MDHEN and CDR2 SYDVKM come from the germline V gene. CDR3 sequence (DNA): TGTGCCAGCAGCTTAGCGGGAACTTACGAGCAGTACTTC. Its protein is CASSLAGTYEQYF.

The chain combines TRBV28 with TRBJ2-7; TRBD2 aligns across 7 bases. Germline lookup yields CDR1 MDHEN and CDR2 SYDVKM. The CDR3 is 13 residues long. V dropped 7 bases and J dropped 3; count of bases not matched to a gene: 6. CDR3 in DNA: TGTGCCAGCACATCACTAGCGTACTACGAGCAGTACTTC. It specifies CASTSLAYYEQYF.

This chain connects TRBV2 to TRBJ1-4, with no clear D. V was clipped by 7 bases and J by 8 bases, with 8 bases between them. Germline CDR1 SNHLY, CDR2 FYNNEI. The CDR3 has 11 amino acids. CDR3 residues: CASTTGEKLFF. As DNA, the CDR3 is TGTGCCAGCACCACGGGAGAAAAACTGTTTTTT.

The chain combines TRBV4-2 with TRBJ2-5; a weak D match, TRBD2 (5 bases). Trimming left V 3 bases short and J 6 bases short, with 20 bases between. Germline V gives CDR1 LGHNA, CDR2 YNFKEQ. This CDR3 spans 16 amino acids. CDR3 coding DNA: TGTGCCAGCAGCCAGTCCAATACGGGAAGGATAAAGACCCAGTACTTC. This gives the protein CASSQSNTGRIKTQYF.

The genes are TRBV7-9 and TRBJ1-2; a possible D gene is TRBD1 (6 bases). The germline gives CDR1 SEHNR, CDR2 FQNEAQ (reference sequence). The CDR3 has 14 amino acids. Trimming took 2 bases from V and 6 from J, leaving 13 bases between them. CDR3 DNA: TGTGCCAGCAGCTTATTGTTGGGGGCCGATGGCTACACCTTC. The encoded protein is CASSLLLGADGYTF.

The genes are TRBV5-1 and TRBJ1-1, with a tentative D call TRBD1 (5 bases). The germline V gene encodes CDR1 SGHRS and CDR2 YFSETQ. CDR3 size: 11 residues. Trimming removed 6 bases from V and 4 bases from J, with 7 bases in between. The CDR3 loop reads CASIQGTEAFF. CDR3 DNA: TGCGCCAGCATCCAGGGCACTGAAGCTTTCTTT.

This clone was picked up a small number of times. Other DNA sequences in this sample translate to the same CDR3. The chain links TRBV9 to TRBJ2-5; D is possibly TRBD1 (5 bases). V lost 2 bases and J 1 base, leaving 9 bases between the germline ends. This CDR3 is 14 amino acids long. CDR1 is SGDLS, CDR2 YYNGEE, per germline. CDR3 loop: CASSVGRGQETQYF. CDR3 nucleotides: TGTGCCAGCAGCGTCGGTAGGGGCCAAGAGACCCAGTACTTC.

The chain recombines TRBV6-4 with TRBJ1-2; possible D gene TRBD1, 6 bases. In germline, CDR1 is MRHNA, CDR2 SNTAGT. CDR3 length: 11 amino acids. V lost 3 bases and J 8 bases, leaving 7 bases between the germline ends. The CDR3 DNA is TGTGCCAGCAGTGAGGGGGCCGGCTACACCTTC. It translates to CASSEGAGYTF.

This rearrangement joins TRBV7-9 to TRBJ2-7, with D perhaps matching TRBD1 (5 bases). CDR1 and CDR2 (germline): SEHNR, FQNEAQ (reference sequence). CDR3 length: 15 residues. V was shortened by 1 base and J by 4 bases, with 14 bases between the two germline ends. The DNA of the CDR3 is TGTGCCAGCAGCTTAGGGGCAGGGCCATTATACGAGCAGTACTTC. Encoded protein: CASSLGAGPLYEQYF.

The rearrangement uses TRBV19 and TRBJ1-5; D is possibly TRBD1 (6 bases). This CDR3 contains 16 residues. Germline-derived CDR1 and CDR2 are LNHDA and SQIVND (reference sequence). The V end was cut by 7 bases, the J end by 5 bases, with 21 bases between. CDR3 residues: CASTPYLRGRDQPQHF. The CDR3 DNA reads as TGTGCCAGTACCCCTTATCTCAGGGGCAGGGATCAGCCCCAGCATTTT.

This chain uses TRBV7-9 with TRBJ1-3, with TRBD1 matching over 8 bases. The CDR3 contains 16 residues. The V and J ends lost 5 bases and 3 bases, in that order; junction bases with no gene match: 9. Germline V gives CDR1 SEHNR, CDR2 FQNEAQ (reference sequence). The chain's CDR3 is CASSRVGTGVGNTIYF. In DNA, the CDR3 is TGTGCCAGCAGCCGAGTCGGGACAGGAGTTGGAAACACCATATATTTT.

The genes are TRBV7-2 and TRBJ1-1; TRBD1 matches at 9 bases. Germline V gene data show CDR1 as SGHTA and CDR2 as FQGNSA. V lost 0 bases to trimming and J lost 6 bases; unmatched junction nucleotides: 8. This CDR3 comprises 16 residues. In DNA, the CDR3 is TGTGCCAGCAGCTTAGCCCTGACAGGGGGTAGAGCTGAAGCTTTCTTT. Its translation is CASSLALTGGRAEAFF.

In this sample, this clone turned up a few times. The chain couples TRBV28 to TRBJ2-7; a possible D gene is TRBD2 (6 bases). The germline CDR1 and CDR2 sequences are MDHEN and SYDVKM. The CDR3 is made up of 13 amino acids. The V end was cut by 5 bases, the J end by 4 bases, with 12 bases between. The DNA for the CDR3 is TGTGCCAGCAGTCGGGACTGGAGGTACGAGCAGTACTTC. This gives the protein CASSRDWRYEQYF.

The CDR3 spells CASSLRTGYNEQFF. CDR3 bases: TGCGCCAGCAGCTTACGGACAGGGTACAATGAGCAGTTCTTC. The chain recombines TRBV5-1 with TRBJ2-1; TRBD1 matches 8 bases. Unmatched junction bases numbered 2, after V lost 2 bases and J lost 4 bases. This CDR3 spans 14 amino acids. CDR1 SGHRS and CDR2 YFSETQ come from the germline V gene.

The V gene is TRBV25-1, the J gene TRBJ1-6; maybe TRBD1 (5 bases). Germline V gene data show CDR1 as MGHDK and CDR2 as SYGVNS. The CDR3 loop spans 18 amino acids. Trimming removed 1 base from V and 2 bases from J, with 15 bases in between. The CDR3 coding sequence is TGTGCCAGCAGTGAATCGGGGGTGAGGGGCACCTATAATTCACCCCTCCACTTT. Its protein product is CASSESGVRGTYNSPLHF.

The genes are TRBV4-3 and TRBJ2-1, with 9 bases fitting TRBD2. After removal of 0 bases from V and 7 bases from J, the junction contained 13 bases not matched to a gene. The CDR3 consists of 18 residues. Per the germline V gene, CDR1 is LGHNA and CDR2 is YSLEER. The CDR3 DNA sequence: TGCGCCAGCAGCCAAGATACGGGCGGAGGCGGGAGGGGAAATGAGCAGTTCTTC. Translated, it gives CASSQDTGGGGRGNEQFF.

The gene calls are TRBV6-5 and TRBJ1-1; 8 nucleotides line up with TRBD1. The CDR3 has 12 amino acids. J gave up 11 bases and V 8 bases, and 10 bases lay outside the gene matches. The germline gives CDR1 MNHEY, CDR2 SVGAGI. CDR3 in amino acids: CASGFRQGWAFF. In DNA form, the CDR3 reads TGTGCCAGCGGGTTCCGACAGGGGTGGGCTTTCTTT.

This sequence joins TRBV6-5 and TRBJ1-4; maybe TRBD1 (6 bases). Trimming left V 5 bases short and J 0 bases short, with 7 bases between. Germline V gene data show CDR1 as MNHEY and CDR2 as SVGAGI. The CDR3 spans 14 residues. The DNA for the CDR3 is TGTGCCAGCAGTAGGACAGCAACTAATGAAAAACTGTTTTTT. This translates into CASSRTATNEKLFF.

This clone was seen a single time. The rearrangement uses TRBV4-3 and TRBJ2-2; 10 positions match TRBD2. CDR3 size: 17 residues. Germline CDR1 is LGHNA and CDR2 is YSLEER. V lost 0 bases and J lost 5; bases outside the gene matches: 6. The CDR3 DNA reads TGCGCCAGCAGCCAAGATTGGGAGACTAGCGGGACCGGGGAGCTGTTTTTT. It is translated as CASSQDWETSGTGELFF.

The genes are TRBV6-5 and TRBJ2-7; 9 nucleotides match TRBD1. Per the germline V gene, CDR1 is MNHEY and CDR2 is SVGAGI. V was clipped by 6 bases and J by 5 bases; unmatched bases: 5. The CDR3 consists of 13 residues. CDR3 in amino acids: CASREQGAHEQYF. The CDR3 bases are TGTGCCAGCAGGGAACAGGGGGCCCACGAGCAGTACTTC.

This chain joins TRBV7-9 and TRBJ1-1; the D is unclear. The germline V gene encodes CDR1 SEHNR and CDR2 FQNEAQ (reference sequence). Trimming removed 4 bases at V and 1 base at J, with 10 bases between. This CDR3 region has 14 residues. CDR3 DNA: TGTGCCAGCAGCTGGGCGGGCTCGAACACTGAAGCTTTCTTT. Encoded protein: CASSWAGSNTEAFF.

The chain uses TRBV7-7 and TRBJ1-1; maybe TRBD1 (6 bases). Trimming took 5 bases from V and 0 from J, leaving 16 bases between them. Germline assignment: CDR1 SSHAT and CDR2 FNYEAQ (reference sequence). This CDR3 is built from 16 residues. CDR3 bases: TGTGCCAGCAGCCCTATTTCCAGACAGGTGAACACTGAAGCTTTCTTT. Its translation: CASSPISRQVNTEAFF.

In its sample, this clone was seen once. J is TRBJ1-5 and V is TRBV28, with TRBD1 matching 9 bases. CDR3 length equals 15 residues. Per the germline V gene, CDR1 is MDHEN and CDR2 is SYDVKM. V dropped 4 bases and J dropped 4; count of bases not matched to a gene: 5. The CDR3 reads CASSSAGTGNQPQHF. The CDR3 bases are TGTGCCAGCAGTTCCGCCGGGACAGGGAATCAGCCCCAGCATTTT.

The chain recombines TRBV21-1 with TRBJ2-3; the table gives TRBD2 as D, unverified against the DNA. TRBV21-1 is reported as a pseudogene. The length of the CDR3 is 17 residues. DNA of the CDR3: TGTGCCAGCAGCAAAGCTGGACTAGCGGGAGACCCAGATACGCAGTATTTT. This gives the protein CASSKAGLAGDPDTQYF.

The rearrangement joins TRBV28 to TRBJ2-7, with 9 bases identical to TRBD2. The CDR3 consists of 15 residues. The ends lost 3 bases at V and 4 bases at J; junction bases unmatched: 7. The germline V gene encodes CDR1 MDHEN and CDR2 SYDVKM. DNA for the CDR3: TGTGCCAGCAGTTTCGGCCTAGCGGGATTTTACGAGCAGTACTTC. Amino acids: CASSFGLAGFYEQYF.

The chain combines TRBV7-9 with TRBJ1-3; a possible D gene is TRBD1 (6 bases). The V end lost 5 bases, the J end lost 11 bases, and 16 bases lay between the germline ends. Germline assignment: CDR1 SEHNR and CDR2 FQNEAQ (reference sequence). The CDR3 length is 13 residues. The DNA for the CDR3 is TGTGCCAGCAGCACAGGGAAGGAGTATGCCATATATTTT. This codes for CASSTGKEYAIYF.

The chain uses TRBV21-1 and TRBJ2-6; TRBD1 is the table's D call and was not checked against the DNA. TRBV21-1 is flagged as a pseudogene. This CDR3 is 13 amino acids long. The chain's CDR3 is CATPGPGANVLTF. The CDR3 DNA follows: TGTGCCACCCCTGGGCCTGGGGCCAACGTCCTGACTTTC.

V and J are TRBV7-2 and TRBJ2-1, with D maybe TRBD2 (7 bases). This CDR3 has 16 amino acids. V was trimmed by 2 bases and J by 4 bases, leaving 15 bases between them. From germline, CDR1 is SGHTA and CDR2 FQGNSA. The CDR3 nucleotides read TGTGCCAGCAGCTTAATCAGCGGGACACCGTACAATGAGCAGTTCTTC. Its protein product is CASSLISGTPYNEQFF. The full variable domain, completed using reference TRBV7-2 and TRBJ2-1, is GAGVSQSPSNKVTEKGKDVELRCDPISGHTALYWYRQSLGQGLEFLIYFQGNSAPDKSGLPSDRFSAERTGGSVSTLTIQRTQQEDSAVYLCASSLISGTPYNEQFFGPGTRLTVL.